One sample yielded the 28 T cell receptor beta chains listed below, sequenced in a study of blood T cells in healthy people across ages. For the second PCR, which ran for roughly 7 to 11 cycles, a sample-barcoded 5' primer and a J-beta primer mix were used. Using its own MiXCR run on the 5' RACE reads, TCRdb lists one record per CDR3 protein. The sample holds roughly 1,500,000 distinct CDR3 sequences, 42% seen once. Sequenced input: blood. Source of these receptors: a woman aged 18-29 years in good health.

This clonotype turned up a few times. This chain uses TRBV7-2 with TRBJ1-6, with 7 bases lining up with TRBD1. The junction had 22 bases not matched to a gene; V was cut back by 8 bases and J by 9 bases. Germline V gene sequence: CDR1 SGHTA, CDR2 FQGNSA. This CDR3 comprises 18 residues. The CDR3 loop reads CASYSDPIDRVPSSPLHF. CDR3 coding DNA: TGTGCCAGCTATTCCGACCCTATCGACAGGGTGCCGAGTTCACCCCTCCACTTT. Looking up the rest from reference TRBV7-2 and TRBJ1-6 gives the full variable domain: GAGVSQSPSNKVTEKGKDVELRCDPISGHTALYWYRQSLGQGLEFLIYFQGNSAPDKSGLPSDRFSAERTGGSVSTLTIQRTQQEDSAVYLCASYSDPIDRVPSSPLHFGNGTRLTVT.

This clonotype was seen a handful of times. This chain links TRBV2 with TRBJ2-1; possible D gene TRBD2, 6 bases. V was pared by 6 bases and J by 1 base, with 16 bases between. Germline CDR1 is SNHLY and CDR2 is FYNNEI. The CDR3 contains 16 residues. The CDR3 DNA follows: TGTGCCAGCAGGGGGCTCGGGGGAGTGTCCTACAATGAGCAGTTCTTC. Residues: CASRGLGGVSYNEQFF.

The genes are TRBV20-1 and TRBJ1-5; possibly TRBD1 for D (6 bases). The germline V gene has CDR1 DFQATT and CDR2 SNEGSKA (reference sequence). The CDR3 is made up of 13 amino acids. Trimming took off 6 bases at V and 4 bases at J, with 13 bases between the two ends. The CDR3 protein is CSAQGFWNQPQHF. The CDR3 coding sequence is TGCAGTGCACAGGGTTTTTGGAATCAGCCCCAGCATTTT.

This chain uses TRBV27 with TRBJ2-3; TRBD1 aligns across 8 bases. Germline CDR1 and CDR2: MNHEY and SMNVEV (reference sequence). The length of the CDR3 is 15 residues. After removal of 7 bases from V and 5 bases from J, the junction contained 11 bases not matched to a gene. This CDR3 reads CASTLRTGMVDTQYF. As DNA, the CDR3 is TGTGCCAGCACCCTCCGGACAGGGATGGTAGATACGCAGTATTTT.

This chain connects TRBV27 to TRBJ2-7; 9 bases match TRBD1. V lost 5 bases to trimming and J lost 5 bases; unmatched junction nucleotides: 10. Germline CDR1 reads MNHEY; CDR2 reads SMNVEV (reference sequence). The CDR3 contains 15 residues. CDR3: CASSTGQGSRNEQYF. The CDR3 DNA follows: TGTGCCAGCAGTACAGGACAGGGGTCGCGGAACGAGCAGTACTTC.

There are a few counts of this clonotype. This chain links TRBV5-1 with TRBJ2-1; 14 bases are a match to TRBD2. Germline values: CDR1 SGHRS, CDR2 YFSETQ. There are 16 residues in the CDR3. The V and J ends lost 4 bases and 6 bases, in that order; junction bases with no gene match: 6. The CDR3 sequence is CASSPGLAGVFNEQFF. The CDR3 region has the DNA TGCGCCAGCAGCCCGGGACTAGCGGGAGTATTCAATGAGCAGTTCTTC.

In DNA form, the CDR3 reads TGTGCCAGCAGTGAAGCTTTGGGGGCCTATGGCTACACCTTC. Its protein product is CASSEALGAYGYTF. V and J are TRBV6-1 and TRBJ1-2; D is perhaps TRBD1 (6 bases). Between the trimmed V and J ends, which lost 0 bases and 4 bases, there was a span of 9 bases. CDR3 length: 14 amino acids. Germline CDR1 is MNHNS and CDR2 is SASEGT.

The chain carries TRBV20-1 and TRBJ1-1; a weak D match, TRBD1 (5 bases). The CDR3 consists of 14 residues. The ends were cut back, 5 bases at V and 11 bases at J, with 24 bases in the middle. The germline CDR1 and CDR2 sequences are DFQATT and SNEGSKA (reference sequence). This chain's CDR3 is CSADGGPGRSGAFF. CDR3 coding DNA: TGCAGTGCTGATGGGGGTCCGGGGCGGAGTGGGGCTTTCTTT.

This chain links TRBV6-1 with TRBJ2-7; D not resolved. The V and J ends lost 8 bases and 0 bases respectively, with 11 bases between them. The CDR3 loop spans 13 amino acids. Germline V gene data show CDR1 as MNHNS and CDR2 as SASEGT. The CDR3 reads CASGAYLSYEQYF. CDR3 bases: TGTGCCAGCGGTGCCTACCTCTCCTACGAGCAGTACTTC.

Worth noting for this clonotype: At one boundary the junction diverges from the germline segment, which might be a read error. The rearrangement links TRBV25-1 to TRBJ2-1; 7 bases map to TRBD2. The CDR3 has 16 amino acids. Germline V gene sequence: CDR1 MGHDK, CDR2 SYGVNS. The CDR3 DNA sequence: TGTGCCGGCAGTGAAGGCGGGAGCGACTCCTACAATGAGCAGTTCTTC. Translated, it gives CAGSEGGSDSYNEQFF.

The chain employs TRBV6-6 and TRBJ1-6, with 7 bases fitting TRBD1. CDR1 MNHNY and CDR2 SVGAGI come from the germline V gene (reference sequence). CDR3 size: 14 residues. V lost 2 bases and J lost 11; bases outside the gene matches: 6. The CDR3 reads CASSYGTAEAPLHF. The DNA of the CDR3 is TGTGCCAGCAGTTACGGGACAGCCGAAGCACCCCTCCACTTT.

J is TRBJ2-3 and V is TRBV20-1; 7 nucleotides align to TRBD1. The junction had 4 bases not matched to a gene; V was cut back by 3 bases and J by 1 base. CDR1 is DFQATT, CDR2 SNEGSKA, per germline (reference sequence). The CDR3 runs 14 residues. Here the CDR3 reads CSARGQLGTDTQYF. Here the CDR3 DNA reads TGCAGTGCTAGGGGACAGCTAGGCACAGATACGCAGTATTTT.

This chain uses TRBV10-1 with TRBJ2-7, with D perhaps assigned TRBD1 or TRBD2 (6 bases each). With 8 bases removed from V and 6 bases from J, the gap between germline ends came to 14 bases. Germline CDR1 and CDR2: WNHNN and SYGVQD (reference sequence). This CDR3 comprises 12 residues. CDR3 sequence reads: CASSEGGPEQYF. CDR3 sequence (DNA): TGCGCCAGCTCCGAGGGGGGACCCGAGCAGTACTTC.

This clonotype was observed a handful of times. This chain links TRBV6-6 with TRBJ1-5, with D maybe TRBD1 (6 bases). The germline V and J ends were trimmed by 6 bases and 0 bases, with 15 bases remaining between them. Per germline, CDR1 MNHNY and CDR2 SVGAGI (reference sequence). There are 16 residues in the CDR3. The CDR3 sequence: CASSLLGDTSNQPQHF. CDR3 DNA sequence: TGTGCCAGCAGCCTGTTGGGGGACACTAGCAATCAGCCCCAGCATTTT.

The rearrangement links TRBV12-3 or TRBV12-4 to TRBJ1-1, with TRBD1 identical over 8 bases. The CDR3 consists of 15 residues. J was trimmed by 1 base and V by 5 bases; bases with no gene match: 6. The CDR3 bases are TGTGCCAGCAGTCCTCGGACAGGGACGAACACTGAAGCTTTCTTT. Protein product: CASSPRTGTNTEAFF.

With regard to this clonotype: Sequence at one end of the junction differs from germline and may be a read error. The CDR3 DNA sequence: TGTGCCAGCAGGCGGACAGGGGGGACTTATGGCAACACCTTC. Translated: CASRRTGGTYGNTF. The rearrangement joins TRBV12-3 or TRBV12-4 to TRBJ1-2; 10 bases match TRBD1. The CDR3 runs to 14 residues.

CDR3 residues: CSASDAGLAGVGTQYF. For the CDR3, the DNA is TGCAGTGCTAGCGACGCCGGACTAGCGGGAGTAGGTACGCAGTATTTT. The rearrangement joins TRBV20-1 to TRBJ2-3, with TRBD2 matching 13 bases. This CDR3 region has 16 residues. Trimming cost V 3 bases and J 8 bases; bases outside gene matches: 11. Germline-derived CDR1 and CDR2 are DFQATT and SNEGSKA (reference sequence).

Regarding this clonotype: This may be a read error, as it is one base from a much larger clone. The V gene is TRBV6-5, the J gene TRBJ2-3; D unresolved. CDR1 and CDR2 from the germline V gene are MNHEY and SVGAGI. The CDR3 is 13 residues long. The CDR3 sequence: CASGYVGADTQYF. In DNA, the CDR3 is TGTGCCAGCGGTTACGTTGGGGCAGATACGCAGTATTTT.

This clonotype has more than one count but fewer than ten. V usage is TRBV7-2 and J usage is TRBJ2-7; 9 bases map to TRBD1. CDR1 is SGHTA, CDR2 FQGNSA, per germline. CDR3 length: 14 amino acids. After removal of 4 bases from V and 2 bases from J, the junction contained 3 bases not matched to a gene. The CDR3 coding sequence is TGTGCCAGCAGCTCTTGGGACAGGGCCTACGAGCAGTACTTC. Translating it yields CASSSWDRAYEQYF.

This chain connects TRBV12-3 or TRBV12-4 to TRBJ2-7, with D tentatively TRBD2 (5 bases). Trimming stripped 6 bases from V and 5 bases from J, with 17 bases between. The CDR3 spans 14 residues. The DNA of the CDR3 is TGTGCCAGCAGCCCCGGGGTAGTCTTAGACGAGCAGTACTTC. It yields the protein CASSPGVVLDEQYF.

This chain links TRBV6-5 with TRBJ1-1; 7 positions agree with TRBD1. Germline V gives CDR1 MNHEY, CDR2 SVGAGI. The V segment lost 6 bases and the J segment 8 bases; nucleotides outside the gene matches: 9. The CDR3 spans 13 residues. The chain's CDR3 is CASSRSGTAEAFF. Written as DNA, the CDR3 is TGTGCCAGCAGCCGGAGCGGGACAGCGGAAGCTTTCTTT.

The J gene is TRBJ2-7, the V gene TRBV7-3, with D unresolved. Germline assignment: CDR1 SGHTA and CDR2 FQGTGA. Trimming cost V 11 bases and J 0 bases, with 8 bases left between them. The CDR3 totals 11 residues. The CDR3 DNA follows: TGTGCCCATAGGAGCTCCTACGAGCAGTACTTC. It yields the protein CAHRSSYEQYF. Full variable domain (rest looked up from reference TRBV7-3 and TRBJ2-7): GAGVSQTPSNKVTEKGKYVELRCDPISGHTALYWYRQSLGQGPEFLIYFQGTGAADDSGLPNDRFFAVRPEGSVSTLKIQRTERGDSAVYLCAHRSSYEQYFGPGTRLTVT.

The chain has TRBV6-1 and TRBJ1-2; D is unclear. CDR1 and CDR2 from the germline V gene are MNHNS and SASEGT. The CDR3 has 14 residues. Trimming took off 4 bases at V and 4 bases at J, with 13 bases between the two ends. CDR3 residues: CASSVDIGVYGYTF. The CDR3 region has the DNA TGTGCCAGCAGTGTAGACATCGGGGTCTATGGCTACACCTTC.

The V and J genes are TRBV14 and TRBJ2-7, with D maybe TRBD2 (6 bases). The J call is uncertain, as TRBJ2-5 better fits the DNA end. This CDR3 has 14 residues. Germline V gene lookup returns CDR1 SGHDN and CDR2 FVKESK. CDR3 nucleotide sequence: TGTGCCAGCAGCCAACTAGGACTAAAAGAGACCCAGTACTTC. This encodes CASSQLGLKETQYF.

This rearrangement joins TRBV11-2 to TRBJ2-2, with 10 nucleotides matching TRBD2. Looked up from germline, CDR1 is SGHAT and CDR2 is FQNNGV. This CDR3 is built from 17 residues. J gave up 0 bases and V 4 bases, and 5 bases lay outside the gene matches. The CDR3 here is CASSSTGLAANTGELFF. Here the CDR3 DNA reads TGTGCCAGCAGCTCTACCGGACTAGCGGCGAACACCGGGGAGCTGTTTTTT.

This chain uses TRBV5-5 with TRBJ2-7; unclear D gene. This CDR3 is built from 14 residues. Germline V gene data show CDR1 as SGHKS and CDR2 as YYEKEE (reference sequence). Trimming removed 2 bases from V and 1 base from J, with 10 bases in between. CDR3 residues: CASSFRVESYEQYF. In DNA form, the CDR3 reads TGTGCCAGCAGCTTCCGAGTTGAGTCCTACGAGCAGTACTTC.

The V call is TRBV6-6, the J call TRBJ2-3; 7 nucleotides agree with TRBD1. V gave up 7 bases and J gave up 5 bases; unmatched junction bases: 9. CDR3 length: 14 amino acids. The germline CDR1 and CDR2 sequences are MNHNY and SVGAGI (reference sequence). The CDR3 is CASTQTGFVDTQYF. CDR3 sequence (DNA): TGTGCCAGCACCCAGACAGGGTTTGTAGATACGCAGTATTTT.

For the CDR3, the DNA is TGCGCCAGCAGCCCCGGGGCACTGGCCAAAAACATTCAGTACTTC. Translating it yields CASSPGALAKNIQYF. The chain joins TRBV4-1 to TRBJ2-4; the D call may be TRBD1 or TRBD2 (5 bases each). Germline loops: CDR1 MGHRA, CDR2 YSYEKL. V was shortened by 4 bases and J by 1 base, with 11 bases between the two germline ends. The CDR3 is made up of 15 amino acids.